The 23 T cell receptor beta chains presented below share a single source sample, sequenced in a study of PD-1 blockade in classical Hodgkin lymphoma. Using immunoSEQ multiplex PCR, the repertoire was profiled, and TCRdb retains in-frame clones only, with some absent. The sample records approximately 29,000 clones, around 80% being singletons. Time point denoted: cycle 4 day 1 (C4D1), after less than 7 weeks of nivolumab. Every patient relapsed after autologous stem cell transplantation, and brentuximab vedotin exposure varied. From thawed PBMCs, CD4+ T cells were purified using magnetic negative selection. This specimen consisted of CD4+ T cells from blood, obtained before the fourth cycle of nivolumab. These receptors were obtained from a human donor with classical Hodgkin lymphoma.

This clone was seen just once. The chain recombines TRBV25-1 with TRBJ1-2, with TRBD1 as a possible D gene (6 bases). The CDR3 is 15 residues long. Germline V gene sequence: CDR1 MGHDK, CDR2 SYGVNS. Trimming took off 5 bases at V and 5 bases at J, with 18 bases between the two ends. CDR3 sequence reads: CASSQGVQGGYGYTF. The CDR3 nucleotides are TGTGCCAGCAGTCAAGGGGTACAGGGTGGTTATGGCTACACCTTC.

J is TRBJ2-7 and V is TRBV7-2, with D unresolved. The CDR3 length is 13 residues. Germline values: CDR1 SGHTA, CDR2 FQGNSA. V was pared by 0 bases and J by 4 bases, with 7 bases between. CDR3 DNA: TGTGCCAGCAGCTTAGCGACCAATTACGAGCAGTACTTC. As protein: CASSLATNYEQYF.

The chain combines TRBV7-3 with TRBJ2-7; 9 bases fit TRBD1. The CDR3 length is 15 residues. The V and J ends lost 9 bases and 3 bases, in that order; junction bases with no gene match: 12. Germline V lookup: CDR1 SGHTA, CDR2 FQGTGA. CDR3 residues: CARPAFRDRVYEQYF. CDR3 nucleotide sequence: TGTGCCAGGCCAGCGTTTCGGGACAGGGTCTACGAGCAGTACTTC.

The V and J genes are TRBV11-1 and TRBJ1-1; D not certain. Trimming pared 8 bases from V and 0 bases from J, leaving 13 bases between. This CDR3 region has 14 residues. Looked up from germline, CDR1 is SGHAT and CDR2 is FQDESV (reference sequence). CDR3 bases: TGTGCCAGCGCCTTTTCTCGGGTGAACACTGAAGCTTTCTTT. It is translated as CASAFSRVNTEAFF.

The genes are TRBV6-5 and TRBJ2-5, with D unresolved. The germline V gene encodes CDR1 MNHEY and CDR2 SVGAGI. CDR3 length equals 14 residues. Trimming removed 3 bases at V and 1 base at J, with 9 bases between. The CDR3 sequence: CASSYGRTQETQYF. The CDR3 nucleotides read TGTGCCAGCAGTTATGGGCGGACCCAAGAGACCCAGTACTTC.

V and J are TRBV6-1 and TRBJ2-5, with 10 positions matching TRBD1. V shed 6 bases and J 4 bases; nucleotides not matched to a gene: 8. The CDR3 extends over 15 amino acids. Germline CDR1 and CDR2: MNHNS and SASEGT. This chain's CDR3 is CASSPGQGMRETQYF. The CDR3 DNA sequence: TGTGCCAGCAGCCCGGGACAGGGGATGCGAGAGACCCAGTACTTC.

The rearrangement uses TRBV19 and TRBJ1-1, with TRBD1 matching over 11 bases. CDR1 LNHDA and CDR2 SQIVND come from the germline V gene (reference sequence). CDR3 length equals 16 residues. Unmatched junction bases numbered 9, after V lost 5 bases and J lost 4 bases. The CDR3 here is CASSPGQGGLSTEAFF. DNA for the CDR3: TGTGCCAGTAGTCCGGGACAGGGGGGTTTAAGCACTGAAGCTTTCTTT.

The chain recombines TRBV5-1 with TRBJ2-2; D is uncertain. The CDR3 extends over 13 amino acids. Germline lookup yields CDR1 SGHRS and CDR2 YFSETQ. Trimming took off 6 bases at V and 5 bases at J, with 11 bases between the two ends. CDR3 DNA: TGCGCCAGCACGGTATTAGGAACCGGGGAGCTGTTTTTT. Its protein is CASTVLGTGELFF.

The gene calls are TRBV27 and TRBJ1-5; 8 bases align to TRBD1. Germline V gene data show CDR1 as MNHEY and CDR2 as SMNVEV (reference sequence). The CDR3 is 18 amino acids. Trimming cost V 8 bases and J 4 bases; bases outside gene matches: 19. The CDR3: CASAQQGPGTGVNQPQHF. The CDR3 nucleotides are TGTGCCAGCGCTCAGCAAGGCCCCGGGACAGGTGTTAATCAGCCCCAGCATTTT.

V usage is TRBV28 and J usage is TRBJ1-5; D remains ambiguous. CDR1 and CDR2 (germline): MDHEN, SYDVKM. The CDR3 extends over 13 amino acids. Trimming left V 4 bases short and J 6 bases short, with 10 bases between. The CDR3 region has the DNA TGTGCCAGCAGTTACCCCCGGAGTCAGCCCCAGCATTTT. Its translation: CASSYPRSQPQHF.

This chain uses TRBV7-9 with TRBJ2-7; weak D call: TRBD1 (6 bases). Trimming took off 1 base at V and 6 bases at J, with 10 bases between the two ends. From germline, CDR1 is SEHNR and CDR2 FQNEAQ (reference sequence). CDR3 length equals 13 residues. CDR3 in amino acids: CASSLDRGGEQYF. In DNA, the CDR3 is TGTGCCAGCAGCTTAGATAGAGGGGGCGAGCAGTACTTC.

This clone showed up just a few times. A junction end diverges from the germline sequence, so it may reflect a read error. This chain uses TRBV29-1 with TRBJ1-2, with D possibly TRBD1 on 5 matching bases. CDR3 length: 9 residues. Germline V gene data show CDR1 as SQVTM and CDR2 as ANQGSEA. The CDR3 bases are TGCAGCGTGGGCGGACAAAGAGACTTC. It encodes CSVGGQRDF.

The chain combines TRBV6-4 with TRBJ2-1; perhaps TRBD2 as D (7 bases). V was pared by 3 bases and J by 8 bases, with 11 bases between. The CDR3 totals 13 residues. CDR1 MRHNA and CDR2 SNTAGT come from the germline V gene. CDR3 nucleotide sequence: TGTGCCAGCAGTGAGGTCGGGGGGCATGAGCAGTTCTTC. Translated, it gives CASSEVGGHEQFF.

This clone appeared once. V is TRBV6-6 and J is TRBJ2-7; 8 nucleotides align to TRBD1. V lost 6 bases and J lost 7; bases outside the gene matches: 5. CDR3 size: 12 residues. Germline CDR1 reads MNHNY; CDR2 reads SVGAGI (reference sequence). The CDR3 reads CASSLQGGEQYF. CDR3 DNA: TGTGCCAGCAGCCTACAGGGGGGTGAGCAGTACTTC.

The chain employs TRBV5-1 and TRBJ1-1; no firm D call. The V end was cut by 0 bases, the J end by 3 bases, with 9 bases between. In germline, CDR1 is SGHRS, CDR2 YFSETQ. This CDR3 has 14 amino acids. The CDR3 DNA sequence: TGCGCCAGCAGCTTGGTAGGGTCTGACACTGAAGCTTTCTTT. Protein: CASSLVGSDTEAFF.

The chain couples TRBV10-3 to TRBJ2-7; no reliable D call. The CDR3 is made up of 14 amino acids. With 0 bases removed from V and 4 bases from J, the gap between germline ends came to 10 bases. CDR1 ENHRY and CDR2 SYGVKD come from the germline V gene. The CDR3 region is CAISESYLTYEQYF. DNA for the CDR3: TGTGCCATCAGTGAGTCATACCTAACATACGAGCAGTACTTC.

The J gene is TRBJ2-1, the V gene TRBV6-6; 7 bases match TRBD1. CDR1 and CDR2 from the germline V gene are MNHNY and SVGAGI (reference sequence). The CDR3 length is 14 residues. J gave up 4 bases and V 2 bases, and 2 bases lay outside the gene matches. This CDR3 is CASSYVDRYNEQFF. The CDR3 DNA follows: TGTGCCAGCAGTTACGTGGACAGGTACAATGAGCAGTTCTTC.

CDR3 loop: CASSSLAGGRETQYF. The CDR3, as DNA: TGCGCCAGCAGCTCCCTAGCGGGAGGTCGGGAGACCCAGTACTTC. The V gene is TRBV5-1, the J gene TRBJ2-5; 11 nucleotides agree with TRBD2. The CDR3 contains 15 residues. In germline, CDR1 is SGHRS, CDR2 YFSETQ. V gave up 3 bases and J gave up 5 bases; unmatched junction bases: 6.

This chain joins TRBV7-3 and TRBJ2-1; TRBD2 matches 7 bases. Germline V CDR1 and CDR2: SGHTA, FQGTGA. Trimming took 1 base from V and 5 from J; bases not matched to a gene: 2. The CDR3 has 14 amino acids. The CDR3 sequence: CASSLKGLNNEQFF. The CDR3 region has the DNA TGTGCCAGCAGCTTAAAGGGACTAAACAATGAGCAGTTCTTC. The full variable domain, with the rest looked up from reference TRBV7-3 and TRBJ2-1, is GAGVSQTPSNKVTEKGKYVELRCDPISGHTALYWYRQSLGQGPEFLIYFQGTGAADDSGLPNDRFFAVRPEGSVSTLKIQRTERGDSAVYLCASSLKGLNNEQFFGPGTRLTVL.

The chain joins TRBV6-5 to TRBJ1-2, with 7 bases matching TRBD1. In germline, CDR1 is MNHEY, CDR2 SVGAGI. This CDR3 is 15 amino acids long. J lost 7 bases, V lost 2 bases, and 10 bases had no gene match. Here the CDR3 reads CASSYAHYRGGGYTF. CDR3 DNA: TGTGCCAGCAGTTACGCTCATTACAGGGGTGGTGGCTACACCTTC.

The CDR3 here is CASSLWQDRETQYF. The CDR3 DNA reads as TGTGCCAGCAGCTTGTGGCAGGATAGGGAGACCCAGTACTTC. J is TRBJ2-5 and V is TRBV5-6; D ambiguous. CDR3 size: 14 residues. V lost 1 base, J lost 5 bases, and 12 bases lay in between. Germline assignment: CDR1 SGHDT and CDR2 YYEEEE.

The V and J genes are TRBV7-9 and TRBJ1-2; D is possibly TRBD1 (6 bases). Germline CDR1 SEHNR, CDR2 FQNEAQ (reference sequence). The CDR3 runs 12 residues. Trimming removed 4 bases at V and 5 bases at J, with 8 bases between. The CDR3 nucleotides read TGTGCCAGCAGCTCAGGGGATTATGGCTACACCTTC. Translation: CASSSGDYGYTF.

This CDR3 reads CAIRGGSSYNEQFF. The CDR3 nucleotides are TGTGCCATCAGGGGGGGTAGCTCCTACAATGAGCAGTTCTTC. The chain joins TRBV10-3 to TRBJ2-1, with D tentatively TRBD2 (6 bases). Trimming left V 6 bases short and J 0 bases short, with 9 bases between. The germline gives CDR1 ENHRY, CDR2 SYGVKD. This CDR3 is built from 14 residues.